Listed below are T cell receptor beta chains from one sample, sequenced in a study of shared clonotypes between healthy human individuals. Measured with immunoSEQ multiplex PCR; TCRdb has only the in-frame clones, and not every one. The sample lists about 490,000 clones, over 65% occurring once. Sample: PBMCs. The receptor set was obtained from a woman in her 40s in good health. Some clones in this sample may be carry-over from other donors' samples. The CDR3 runs from the conserved cysteine through the conserved F or W. The D gene is left open where the match is weak. Not every row has a clone size; where given, it reads once, few, many or a size class.

j_call: TRBJ2-3; clone_size: NA; d_call: TRBD1; v_call: TRBV7-2; cdr3_nt: TGTGCCAGCAGCGGTCAGGGGGGCACAGATACGCAGTATTTT; cdr3_aa: CASSGQGGTDTQYF
j_call: TRBJ2-1; clone_size: NA; d_call: NA; v_call: TRBV19; cdr3_nt: TGTGCCAGTGGGCGGGACTACAATGAGCAGTTCTTC; cdr3_aa: CASGRDYNEQFF
j_call: TRBJ1-4; clone_size: NA; d_call: NA; v_call: TRBV10-3; cdr3_nt: TGTGCCATCAGTGAGCCGTCCATGAGCCCTGAAAAACTGTTTTTT; cdr3_aa: CAISEPSMSPEKLFF
j_call: TRBJ2-1; clone_size: NA; d_call: TRBD2; v_call: TRBV2; cdr3_nt: TGTGCCAGCAGTTTACAGACTAGCGGCTACAATGAGCAGTTCTTC; cdr3_aa: CASSLQTSGYNEQFF
j_call: TRBJ2-3; clone_size: NA; d_call: TRBD2; v_call: TRBV7-6; cdr3_nt: TGTGCCAGCAGCCCAGAGCGGGACCCGTACACAGATACGCAGTATTTT; cdr3_aa: CASSPERDPYTDTQYF
j_call: TRBJ2-5; clone_size: NA; d_call: TRBD2; v_call: TRBV18; cdr3_nt: TGTGCCAGCTCAGAATTATCGGGACTACAAGAGACCCAGTACTTC; cdr3_aa: CASSELSGLQETQYF
j_call: TRBJ1-1; clone_size: NA; d_call: NA; v_call: TRBV30; cdr3_nt: TGTGCCTGGAGTGTCCCACATCGGGGGAACACTGAAGCTTTCTTT; cdr3_aa: CAWSVPHRGNTEAFF
j_call: TRBJ2-5; clone_size: NA; d_call: NA; v_call: TRBV5-4; cdr3_nt: TGTGCCAGCAGCCGGGAGAGCCAAGAGACCCAGTACTTC; cdr3_aa: CASSRESQETQYF
j_call: TRBJ1-3; clone_size: NA; d_call: NA; v_call: TRBV4-3; cdr3_nt: TGCGCCAGCAGCCGAAGATCCACTAGAAACACCATATATTTT; cdr3_aa: CASSRRSTRNTIYF
j_call: TRBJ2-3; clone_size: NA; d_call: TRBD2; v_call: TRBV19; cdr3_nt: TGTGCCAGTAGTGCGACTAGCGGACCAGATACGCAGTATTTT; cdr3_aa: CASSATSGPDTQYF
j_call: TRBJ2-5; clone_size: few; d_call: NA; v_call: TRBV2; cdr3_nt: TGTGCCAGCAGCCGCGCCAGCGAAGGAGAGACCCAGTACTTC; cdr3_aa: CASSRASEGETQYF
j_call: TRBJ2-7; clone_size: NA; d_call: TRBD2; v_call: TRBV13; cdr3_nt: TGTGCCACACCCGGGGCTAGCGGGAGGTCCTACGAGCAGTACTTC; cdr3_aa: CATPGASGRSYEQYF
j_call: TRBJ2-1; clone_size: NA; d_call: NA; v_call: TRBV30; cdr3_nt: TGTGCCTGGAGGCCGGGCAGGGGAGGGCAGTTCTTC; cdr3_aa: CAWRPGRGGQFF
j_call: TRBJ2-1; clone_size: NA; d_call: TRBD2; v_call: TRBV4-2; cdr3_nt: TGTGCCAGCAGCCAAGAGGGACTAGACAATGAGCAGTTCTTC; cdr3_aa: CASSQEGLDNEQFF
j_call: TRBJ2-2; clone_size: NA; d_call: TRBD1; v_call: TRBV11-2; cdr3_nt: TGTGCCAGCAGCTTTAGGGGGCCAAGAACCGGGGAGCTGTTTTTT; cdr3_aa: CASSFRGPRTGELFF
j_call: TRBJ2-1; clone_size: few; d_call: TRBD2; v_call: TRBV9; cdr3_nt: TGTGCCAGCAGCGCCGAGGCCCGGGGGGACTCCTACAATGAGCAGTTCTTC; cdr3_aa: CASSAEARGDSYNEQFF
j_call: TRBJ2-5; clone_size: NA; d_call: TRBD2; v_call: TRBV28; cdr3_nt: TGTGCCAGCAGTCCCGGACTAGCGGGAATAGAGACCCAGTACTTC; cdr3_aa: CASSPGLAGIETQYF
j_call: TRBJ1-5; clone_size: few; d_call: TRBD1; v_call: TRBV19; cdr3_nt: TGTGCCAGTAGTCCACTAATAGGACAGGGGAATCAGCCCCAGCATTTT; cdr3_aa: CASSPLIGQGNQPQHF